This is a list of T cell receptor beta chains from one sample in a study of radiotherapy plus CTLA-4 blockade in lung cancer. TCRdb's table, derived via immunoSEQ multiplex PCR, lists solely in-frame clones and lacks some. The table has about 40,000 clones, about 70% seen once. The sequencing used peripheral blood, collected from a patient treated with radiotherapy plus ipilimumab. Receptors were obtained from a human donor with non-small cell lung cancer who had stable disease on radiotherapy plus ipilimumab. Both conserved end residues are part of each CDR3. Fields, in order: D gene, clone size, V gene, J gene, CDR3 DNA, CDR3 protein. The D gene is left open where the match is weak. Expanded clones are given a class, and other clones once, few, many or no size at all.

NA	NA	TRBV15	TRBJ1-3	TGTGCCACCAGCAGGCTCCAGGACAGTCATTCTGGAAACACCATATATTTT	CATSRLQDSHSGNTIYF
NA	NA	TRBV4-3	TRBJ2-7	TGCGCCAGCAGCGCCGATGAGGCCTTCTACGAGCAGTACTTC	CASSADEAFYEQYF
TRBD1	NA	TRBV27	TRBJ2-7	TGTGCCAGCAGGGTGACAGGGGTTATAGGCGAGCAGTACTTC	CASRVTGVIGEQYF
TRBD2	NA	TRBV2	TRBJ2-3	TGTGCCAGCAGAACTAGCGGGGGGGCTCATGATACGCAGTATTTT	CASRTSGGAHDTQYF
TRBD1	many	TRBV5-6	TRBJ2-3	TGTGCCAGCAGACGGGACAGGACAGATACGCAGTATTTT	CASRRDRTDTQYF
NA	NA	TRBV18	TRBJ2-1	TGTGCCAGCTCACCGGTACGGGGAGATGAGCAGTTCTTC	CASSPVRGDEQFF
TRBD1	NA	TRBV10-1	TRBJ2-2	TGCGCCAGCAGTGAGTCACAGGGGGGCACCGGGGAGCTGTTTTTT	CASSESQGGTGELFF
NA	NA	TRBV21-1	TRBJ1-5	TGTGCCAGCAGCAAACCCGGGACAGGGGGATCATATAGCAATCAGCCCCAGCATTTT	CASSKPGTGGSYSNQPQHF
TRBD2	NA	TRBV7-9	TRBJ2-5	TGTGCCAGCAGCCGGACTAGCGGGGTTCGGGAGACCCAGTACTTC	CASSRTSGVRETQYF
NA	NA	TRBV21-1	TRBJ1-6	TGTGCCAGCAGCAAAGAGGAGGACAGGGGTCGTCATCTCTCCTATAATTCACCCCTCCACTTT	CASSKEEDRGRHLSYNSPLHF